This entry lists 9 T cell receptor beta chains sequenced from one sample in a study of vaccination effects on CD4 cells after COVID-19. Having been cultured for about ten days, the cells underwent CD4+ T cell isolation. Antigens for these TCRs are unknown. The assay was immunoSEQ multiplex PCR, and TCRdb's table has in-frame clones only and misses some. The sample has more than 30,000 clones, roughly 74% seen once; the top ten hold around 3%. The input for sequencing was CD4+ T cells from PBMCs cultured without peptide, taken before COVID-19 vaccination. The receptors were gathered from a human donor who received a COVID-19 vaccine.

The chain is built from TRBV3-1 (or the pseudogene TRBV3-2) and TRBJ2-1; TRBD2 matches at 9 bases. The germline gives CDR1 LGHDT, CDR2 YNNKEL (reference sequence). This CDR3 comprises 16 residues. The J segment lost 4 bases and the V segment lost 1 base, leaving 5 bases of the junction unmatched. The CDR3 DNA follows: TGTGCCAGCAGCCAAGGCAGCGGGAGGCCATACAATGAGCAGTTCTTC. It encodes CASSQGSGRPYNEQFF.

This clone was recorded a few times. The chain carries TRBV2 and TRBJ2-7; D ambiguous. Trimming took off 9 bases at V and 3 bases at J, with 9 bases between the two ends. The CDR3 is 11 residues long. Germline CDR1 reads SNHLY; CDR2 reads FYNNEI. CDR3 sequence reads: CASLFFYEQYF. In DNA, the CDR3 is TGTGCCAGTTTGTTTTTCTACGAGCAGTACTTC.

The chain carries TRBV3-1 (or the pseudogene TRBV3-2) and TRBJ2-7, with a tentative D call TRBD1 (5 bases). CDR3 length equals 13 residues. Germline assignment: CDR1 LGHDT and CDR2 YNNKEL (reference sequence). Trimming pared 3 bases from V and 7 bases from J, leaving 13 bases between. The CDR3 DNA sequence: TGTGCCAGCAGCCACACAAACGACAGAGAGCAGTACTTC. Its protein is CASSHTNDREQYF.

The V gene is TRBV30, the J gene TRBJ1-3, with D maybe TRBD1 (6 bases). Germline V gene data show CDR1 as GTSNPN and CDR2 as SVGIG (reference sequence). The CDR3 has 14 amino acids. Deletions cut 4 bases from V and 0 bases from J, with 10 bases between. The CDR3 DNA reads as TGTGCCTGGACCACAGGGAACTCTGGAAACACCATATATTTT. Translation: CAWTTGNSGNTIYF.

The CDR3 DNA follows: TGTGCCAGCAGTGCTGGTCTTAACACCGGGGAGCTGTTTTTT. Protein product: CASSAGLNTGELFF. This sequence joins TRBV6-2 or TRBV6-3 and TRBJ2-2, with D unresolved. Germline V lookup: CDR1 MNHEY, CDR2 SVGEGT. The CDR3 covers 14 residues. Trimming cost V 5 bases and J 2 bases, with 9 bases left between them.

This chain links TRBV6-1 with TRBJ1-6, with D unclear. Germline CDR1 MNHNS, CDR2 SASEGT. Trimming took 1 base from V and 0 from J, leaving 4 bases between them. This CDR3 has 15 amino acids. The CDR3 loop is CASSEGFSYNSPLHF. DNA of the CDR3: TGTGCCAGCAGTGAAGGTTTCTCCTATAATTCACCCCTCCACTTT.

V is TRBV15 and J is TRBJ2-5, with D perhaps matching TRBD2 (7 bases). The germline gives CDR1 LNHNV, CDR2 YYDKDF (reference sequence). The CDR3 is 16 amino acids. V lost 5 bases and J lost 5, with 21 bases in between. CDR3 sequence reads: CATSSLGGGAGETQYF. CDR3 coding DNA: TGTGCCACCAGCTCCCTGGGGGGGGGCGCCGGGGAGACCCAGTACTTC. The full variable domain, its missing parts supplied by reference TRBV15 and TRBJ2-5, is DAMVIQNPRYQVTQFGKPVTLSCSQTLNHNVMYWYQQKSSQAPKLLFHYYDKDFNNEADTPDNFQSRRPNTSFCFLDIRSPGLGDTAMYLCATSSLGGGAGETQYFGPGTRLLVL.

The chain couples TRBV5-1 to TRBJ1-3; unclear D gene. With 4 bases removed from V and 0 bases from J, the gap between germline ends came to 14 bases. This CDR3 is 16 amino acids long. Germline CDR1 reads SGHRS; CDR2 reads YFSETQ. CDR3 region: CASSPTHRTSGNTIYF. CDR3 DNA sequence: TGCGCCAGCAGCCCAACTCACAGAACCTCTGGAAACACCATATATTTT.

This chain joins TRBV7-2 and TRBJ1-5, with D unclear. CDR3 size: 13 residues. V lost 0 bases to trimming and J lost 7 bases, with 7 bases between them. In germline, CDR1 is SGHTA, CDR2 FQGNSA. CDR3 in DNA: TGTGCCAGCAGCTTAGCCGGGGAGCAGCCCCAGCATTTT. This sequence encodes CASSLAGEQPQHF.